Listed here is a single T cell receptor beta chain. This sample was taken from a study of CD8 T cells in Susac syndrome. Negative isolation yielded CD4+ and CD8+ T cells, and FACS enriched TEMRA cells. A quantity of 0.5 to 1 ug RNA underwent reverse transcription using random hexamers. Amplification of TCR beta CDR3 was carried out by immunoSEQ multiplex PCR, which covered 54 Vbeta and 13 Jbeta segments. TCRdb reanalysed the immunoSEQ multiplex PCR reads using MiXCR and keeps one entry per CDR3 protein. The sample lists about 400,000 distinct CDR3 sequences; around 85% were seen once. Germline CDR1 reads SQVTM; CDR2 reads ANQGSEA. This CDR3 comprises 11 residues. V was shortened by 7 bases and J by 8 bases, with 14 bases between the two germline ends.

This sequence was found in a human donor with multiple sclerosis. The sample comprised CD8+ T cells from PBMCs. The chain is built from TRBV29-1 and TRBJ1-2; D is unresolved. The CDR3 here is CSADERAGYTF. The CDR3 DNA follows: TGCAGCGCCGACGAACGGGCCGGCTACACCTTC.